Presented here are 19 T cell receptor beta chains from one specimen sequenced in a study of CD8+ T cells in alopecia areata. Treatment noted: oral pan-JAK inhibitor, 5-10 mg twice daily. After isolation, RNA underwent reverse transcription to generate cDNA as the sequencing template. Repertoires were generated with immunoSEQ multiplex PCR, while TCRdb's copy carries only in-frame clones and drops some. The repertoire holds around 200,000 clones, with around three fifths as singletons. Sequenced here: CD8+ T cells sorted from blood, sampled at week 24, from a patient treated with tofacitinib. The receptors shown here come from a human donor with alopecia areata.

V usage is TRBV29-1 and J usage is TRBJ2-7, with 9 bases that match TRBD1. V trimming: 6 bases; J trimming: 0 bases; junction bases outside the gene matches: 6. Germline values: CDR1 SQVTM, CDR2 ANQGSEA. This CDR3 has 14 amino acids. CDR3 amino acids: CSVPGQGPSYEQYF. In DNA, the CDR3 is TGCAGCGTCCCGGGACAGGGACCCTCCTACGAGCAGTACTTC.

On this clone itself: At the DNA level, this CDR3 is encoded by other sequences in the same sample as well. V and J are TRBV7-9 and TRBJ2-3, with a weak D call TRBD1 (6 bases). V gave up 4 bases and J gave up 0 bases, with 8 bases separating them. The CDR3 is 14 amino acids. The germline V gene has CDR1 SEHNR and CDR2 FQNEAQ (reference sequence). The CDR3 sequence: CASSSDRSTDTQYF. The CDR3 DNA reads TGTGCCAGCAGCTCGGACAGAAGCACAGATACGCAGTATTTT.

The chain carries TRBV6-5 and TRBJ2-2, with D perhaps assigned TRBD1 or TRBD2 (5 bases each). Trimming removed 5 bases at V and 7 bases at J, with 14 bases between. Germline CDR1 MNHEY, CDR2 SVGAGI. This CDR3 contains 14 residues. CDR3 amino acids: CASSRNKGSGELFF. DNA of the CDR3: TGTGCCAGCAGTCGAAATAAGGGGAGCGGGGAGCTGTTTTTT.

As DNA, the CDR3 is TGCGCCAGCAGCTTGGGTGGGCAGACCCAGTACTTC. Its protein product is CASSLGGQTQYF. The rearrangement joins TRBV5-1 to TRBJ2-5; the D is unclear. This CDR3 contains 12 residues. Germline loops: CDR1 SGHRS, CDR2 YFSETQ. V lost 0 bases to trimming and J lost 6 bases, with 6 bases between them.

This clone was counted a single time. This chain uses TRBV7-8 with TRBJ2-7; 7 nucleotides align to TRBD2. Germline V gene lookup returns CDR1 SGHVS and CDR2 FQNEAQ. Trimming cost V 1 base and J 2 bases; bases outside gene matches: 5. The CDR3 runs 15 residues. The CDR3 DNA reads TGTGCCAGCAGCTTAGGAGCGGGGAGGACCTACGAGCAGTACTTC. Amino acids: CASSLGAGRTYEQYF.

This chain joins TRBV29-1 and TRBJ2-3, with D tentatively TRBD1 or TRBD2 (5 bases each). The germline gives CDR1 SQVTM, CDR2 ANQGSEA. V lost 3 bases and J lost 4, with 8 bases in between. CDR3 length equals 12 residues. CDR3 sequence (DNA): TGCAGCGTTGACAGGGAGTCAGATACGCAGTATTTT. Its protein is CSVDRESDTQYF.

The chain is built from TRBV11-2 and TRBJ2-5, with 10 bases matching TRBD1. This CDR3 region has 16 residues. Looked up from germline, CDR1 is SGHAT and CDR2 is FQNNGV. Trimming removed 5 bases from V and 2 bases from J; junction bases left unmatched: 8. The CDR3 reads CASSPGQGTWQETQYF. CDR3 sequence (DNA): TGTGCCAGCAGCCCGGGACAGGGGACGTGGCAAGAGACCCAGTACTTC.

This clone turned up a few times. The CDR3 reads CASSLTITGGNTGELFF. DNA of the CDR3: TGTGCCAGCAGCCTCACAATTACAGGGGGGAACACCGGGGAGCTGTTTTTT. This chain links TRBV11-2 with TRBJ2-2; 8 bases align to TRBD1. The CDR3 runs 17 residues. V lost 5 bases and J lost 1; bases outside the gene matches: 9. In germline, CDR1 is SGHAT, CDR2 FQNNGV.

This chain connects TRBV4-2 to TRBJ1-5; D is undetermined. CDR3 size: 19 residues. The germline V gene encodes CDR1 LGHNA and CDR2 YNFKEQ. Trimming took 3 bases from V and 0 from J, leaving 21 bases between them. The CDR3 loop is CASSQDELSVGYSNQPQHF. In DNA form, the CDR3 reads TGTGCCAGCAGCCAGGATGAGCTTTCGGTAGGTTATAGCAATCAGCCCCAGCATTTT.

Comment on this clone: The same CDR3 is also encoded by other DNA sequences in this sample. The chain uses TRBV15 and TRBJ2-7, with no clear D. V was clipped by 3 bases and J by 0 bases, with 6 bases between them. There are 13 residues in the CDR3. The V gene's germline CDR1 is LNHNV and CDR2 YYDKDF (reference sequence). The CDR3 nucleotides are TGTGCCACCAGCAGGGATAGCTCCTACGAGCAGTACTTC. Its translation is CATSRDSSYEQYF.

The rearrangement joins TRBV30 to TRBJ1-5; TRBD1 might be the D (6 bases). This CDR3 is 15 amino acids long. The germline V and J ends were trimmed by 2 bases and 5 bases, with 16 bases remaining between them. CDR1 GTSNPN and CDR2 SVGIG come from the germline V gene (reference sequence). CDR3 in amino acids: CAWSTLTGPYQPQHF. CDR3 nucleotides: TGTGCCTGGAGTACCCTGACAGGACCCTATCAGCCCCAGCATTTT.

This clone appeared a few times. The CDR3 reads CASSEAFF. The CDR3 nucleotides are TGTGCCAGCAGTGAAGCTTTCTTT. This chain connects TRBV6-1 to TRBJ1-1, with D unclear. Germline CDR1 reads MNHNS; CDR2 reads SASEGT. The CDR3 extends over 8 amino acids. Trimming pared 0 bases from V and 13 bases from J, leaving 0 bases between.

This clone appeared a few times. Distinct nucleotide sequences in the sample also encode this CDR3. The chain couples TRBV30 to TRBJ2-5; D perhaps matches TRBD1 (7 bases). V was pared by 0 bases and J by 4 bases, with 9 bases between. Germline V lookup: CDR1 GTSNPN, CDR2 SVGIG (reference sequence). The CDR3 covers 13 residues. Written as DNA, the CDR3 is TGTGCCTGGAGTGTGCAGGGGGGAGAGACCCAGTACTTC. Protein product: CAWSVQGGETQYF.

This clone showed up just a few times. The chain employs TRBV7-9 and TRBJ2-1, with a weak D call TRBD1 (5 bases). This CDR3 spans 12 amino acids. V dropped 8 bases and J dropped 8 bases, with 13 bases sitting between them. Germline V CDR1 and CDR2: SEHNR, FQNEAQ (reference sequence). CDR3 coding DNA: TGTGCCAGCGGGCGGTGGGGCGATGAGCAGTTCTTC. Protein product: CASGRWGDEQFF.

This clone has only a few counts. The chain couples TRBV4-1 to TRBJ2-1; D unclear. Trimming stripped 4 bases from V and 6 bases from J, with 10 bases between. CDR1 is MGHRA and CDR2 is YSYEKL in the germline V gene. This CDR3 contains 13 residues. The CDR3 DNA reads as TGCGCCAGCAGCCGACAATTGAGCAATGAGCAGTTCTTC. Translation gives CASSRQLSNEQFF.

This clone has only a few counts. The genes are TRBV5-1 and TRBJ2-3; perhaps TRBD1 as D (6 bases). The CDR3 extends over 14 amino acids. Germline values: CDR1 SGHRS, CDR2 YFSETQ. Between the trimmed V and J ends, which lost 0 bases and 5 bases, there was a span of 10 bases. The CDR3 protein is CASSLVGGIDTQYF. The DNA for the CDR3 is TGCGCCAGCAGCTTGGTAGGGGGAATAGATACGCAGTATTTT.

The rearrangement links TRBV29-1 to TRBJ1-2; 8 nucleotides agree with TRBD1. This CDR3 contains 13 residues. In germline, CDR1 is SQVTM, CDR2 ANQGSEA. V trimming: 3 bases; J trimming: 5 bases; junction bases outside the gene matches: 5. The CDR3 protein is CSVEAGGRYGYTF. The CDR3 nucleotides are TGCAGCGTTGAGGCAGGGGGCCGGTATGGCTACACCTTC.

The J gene is TRBJ2-1, the V gene TRBV10-2, with 8 bases aligning to TRBD1. The CDR3 has 14 amino acids. Germline CDR1 reads WSHSY; CDR2 reads SAAADI. The V segment lost 4 bases and the J segment 8 bases; nucleotides outside the gene matches: 7. This CDR3 reads CASSGGQVVDEQFF. CDR3 sequence (DNA): TGCGCCAGCAGTGGGGGACAGGTTGTCGATGAGCAGTTCTTC.

The chain recombines TRBV29-1 with TRBJ1-1; 8 bases map to TRBD1. The V gene end was trimmed by 6 bases and the J gene end by 3 bases; junction bases not matched to a gene: 6. This CDR3 is 13 amino acids long. CDR1 is SQVTM and CDR2 is ANQGSEA in the germline V gene. CDR3 coding DNA: TGCAGCGTCCCAGGGGGCTGGGACACTGAAGCTTTCTTT. As protein: CSVPGGWDTEAFF.